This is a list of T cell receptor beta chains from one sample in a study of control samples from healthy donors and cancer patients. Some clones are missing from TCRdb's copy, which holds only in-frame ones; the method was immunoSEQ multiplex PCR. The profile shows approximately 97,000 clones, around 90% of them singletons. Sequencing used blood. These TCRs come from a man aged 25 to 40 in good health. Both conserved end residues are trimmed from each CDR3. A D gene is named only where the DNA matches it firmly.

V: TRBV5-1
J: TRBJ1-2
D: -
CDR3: ASSLPGQGQGYT

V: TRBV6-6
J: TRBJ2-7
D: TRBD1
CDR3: ASSEMDRVPYEQY

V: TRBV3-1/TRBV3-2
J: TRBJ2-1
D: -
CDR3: ASSYADGYNEQF

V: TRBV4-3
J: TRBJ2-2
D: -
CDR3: ASSQGQVNTGELF

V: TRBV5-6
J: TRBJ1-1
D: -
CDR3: ASSLEPRAYAEAF

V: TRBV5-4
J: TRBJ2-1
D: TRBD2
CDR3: ASSFPLAGPNEQF

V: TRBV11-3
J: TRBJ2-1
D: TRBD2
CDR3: ASSLAGTTYNEQF

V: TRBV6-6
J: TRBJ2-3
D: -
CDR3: ASKAGVGGLEDTQY

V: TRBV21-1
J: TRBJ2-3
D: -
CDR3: ASSKKGTGSGNTQY

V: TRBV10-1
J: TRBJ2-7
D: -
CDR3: ASSQDRSYEQY

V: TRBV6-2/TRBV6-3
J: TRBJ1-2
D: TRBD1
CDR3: ASSYRTGNYGYT

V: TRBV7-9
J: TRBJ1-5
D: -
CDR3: ASSAGDRRGPQH

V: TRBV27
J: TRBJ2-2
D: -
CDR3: ASSFRQLNTGELF

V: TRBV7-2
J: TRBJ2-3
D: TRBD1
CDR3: ASSFGQGTDTQY

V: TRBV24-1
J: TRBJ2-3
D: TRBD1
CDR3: ATSDPGTGDSDTQY

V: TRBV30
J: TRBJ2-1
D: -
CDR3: AWNRGGDEQF

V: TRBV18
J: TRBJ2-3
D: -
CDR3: ASSPGNREYTDTQY

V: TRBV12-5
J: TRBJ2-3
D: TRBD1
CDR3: ASGPLDRGTDTQY

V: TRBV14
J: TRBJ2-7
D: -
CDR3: ASSLRDSRSYEQY

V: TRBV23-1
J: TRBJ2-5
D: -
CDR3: ASSQSGQGKETQY

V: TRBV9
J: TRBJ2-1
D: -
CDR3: ASSANNNEQF

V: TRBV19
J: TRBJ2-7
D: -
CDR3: ASSNGDYEQY

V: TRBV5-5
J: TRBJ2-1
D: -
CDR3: ASSLEVGWGREQF

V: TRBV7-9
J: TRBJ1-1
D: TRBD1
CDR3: ASSRTGGAGYTEAF

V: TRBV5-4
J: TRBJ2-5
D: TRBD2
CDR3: ASSAGLAGEETQY

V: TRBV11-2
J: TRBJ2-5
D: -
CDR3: ASSLDVQTKVQY

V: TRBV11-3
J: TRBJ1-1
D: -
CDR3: ASSLDVRDPNTEAF

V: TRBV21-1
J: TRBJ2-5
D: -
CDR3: ASSPSGGETQY

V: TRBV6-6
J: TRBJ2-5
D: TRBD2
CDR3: ASSRLAGVEQTQY

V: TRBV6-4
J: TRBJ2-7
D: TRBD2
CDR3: ASSLDLAGGAYEQY

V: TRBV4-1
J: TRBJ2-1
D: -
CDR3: ASSQEVNEQF

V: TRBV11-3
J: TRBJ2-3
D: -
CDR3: ASRREQVERQY

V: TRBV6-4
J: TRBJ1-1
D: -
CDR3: ASSVAWNTEAF

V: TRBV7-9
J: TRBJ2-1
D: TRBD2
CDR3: ASRAQTSPGGEF

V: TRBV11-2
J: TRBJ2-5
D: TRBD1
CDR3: ASSLGTGRKPQETQY

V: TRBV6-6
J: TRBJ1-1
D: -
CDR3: ASSYGQRTEAF

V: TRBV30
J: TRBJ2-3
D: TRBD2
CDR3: AWSDRGTIGIETQY

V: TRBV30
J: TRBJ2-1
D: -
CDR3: AWTGRIAYNEQF

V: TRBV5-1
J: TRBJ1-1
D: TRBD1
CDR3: ASSSGVGQGDHTEAF

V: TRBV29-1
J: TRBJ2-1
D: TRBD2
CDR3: SVLLGRGIVNEQF

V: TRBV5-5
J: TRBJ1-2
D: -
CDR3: ASSLVLGPQPSYGYT

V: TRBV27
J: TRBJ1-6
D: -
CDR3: ASSFLRSYNSPLH

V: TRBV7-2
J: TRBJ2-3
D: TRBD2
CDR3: ASSLEPSGMIDTQY

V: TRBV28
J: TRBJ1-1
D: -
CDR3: ASGMVNTEAF

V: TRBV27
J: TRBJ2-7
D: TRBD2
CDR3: ASRESGSGNYEQY

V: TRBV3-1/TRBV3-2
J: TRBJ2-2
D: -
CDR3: ASSRSPGGGARGSTGELF